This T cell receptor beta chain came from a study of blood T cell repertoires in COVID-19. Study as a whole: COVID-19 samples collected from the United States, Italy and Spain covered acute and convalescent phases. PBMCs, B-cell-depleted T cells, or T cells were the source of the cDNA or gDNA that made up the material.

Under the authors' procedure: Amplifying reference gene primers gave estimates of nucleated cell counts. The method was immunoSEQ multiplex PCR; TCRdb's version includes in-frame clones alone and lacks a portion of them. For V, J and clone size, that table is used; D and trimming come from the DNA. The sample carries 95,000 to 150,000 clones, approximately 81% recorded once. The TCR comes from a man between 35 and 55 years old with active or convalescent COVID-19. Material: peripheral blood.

CDR3 DNA: TGTGCCAGCTTATCTAGCGGGGGTAACGAGCAGTACTTC. As protein: CASLSSGGNEQYF. The chain recombines TRBV7-9 with TRBJ2-7, with 10 bases that match TRBD2. Trimming cost V 8 bases and J 5 bases; bases outside gene matches: 6. Looked up from germline, CDR1 is SEHNR and CDR2 is FQNEAQ (reference sequence). The CDR3 consists of 13 residues.